The entry below gives a single T cell receptor beta chain sequence along with its context. Its target is not known. This entry belongs to a study of CXCR3-negative and CXCR3-positive naive CD8 T cells. The overall study: Roughly 130 million TRB reads were obtained in total, which works out to about 1.5 +/- 0.3 million per library. Findings and limits, study-wide: With CXCR3 expression partially decreased after cryopreservation, most assays relied on fresh PBMCs. A higher hydrophobicity marked the TRB CDR3s of CXCR3-positive naive cells versus CXCR3-negative naive cells.

Libraries were UMI-labeled 5' RACE TRB cDNA. Each CDR3 protein gets one entry in TCRdb, which reprocessed the 5' RACE reads and gives no DNA. This sample's clone table lists 130,000 or so distinct CDR3 sequences. Sequences were obtained from naive CXCR3- CD8+ T cells from blood. Subset reported: CD45RO-CCR7+CD27+CD95- naive CD8+ T cells lacking CXCR3 (TNR3-). The receptor's source is a human donor in good health. Some clones in this sample may be carry-over from other donors' samples.

This CDR3 is CASSFTEQGEETQYF. The gene calls are TRBV7-9 and TRBJ2-5; absent DNA, TCRdb's TRBD1 call cannot be checked. Germline assignment: CDR1 SEHNR and CDR2 FQNEAQ (reference sequence). CDR3 size: 15 residues.